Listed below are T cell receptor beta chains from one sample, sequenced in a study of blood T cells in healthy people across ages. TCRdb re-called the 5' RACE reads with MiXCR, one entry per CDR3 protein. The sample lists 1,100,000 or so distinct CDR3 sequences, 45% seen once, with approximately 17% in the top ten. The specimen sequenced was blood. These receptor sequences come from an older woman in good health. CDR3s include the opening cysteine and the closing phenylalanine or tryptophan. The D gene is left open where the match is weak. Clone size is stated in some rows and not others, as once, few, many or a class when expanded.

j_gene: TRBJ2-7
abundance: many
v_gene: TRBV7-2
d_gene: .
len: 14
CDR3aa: CASSAADRSYEQYF
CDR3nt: TGTGCCAGCAGCGCCGCGGACAGATCCTACGAGCAGTACTTC

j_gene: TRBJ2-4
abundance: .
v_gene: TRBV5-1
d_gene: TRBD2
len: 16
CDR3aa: CASSLTAGDPENIQYF
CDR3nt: TGCGCCAGCAGCTTGACGGCGGGAGACCCGGAAAACATTCAGTACTTC

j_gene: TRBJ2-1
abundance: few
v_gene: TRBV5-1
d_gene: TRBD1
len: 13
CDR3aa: CANSWDRVGEQFF
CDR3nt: TGCGCCAACAGCTGGGACAGGGTCGGTGAGCAGTTCTTC

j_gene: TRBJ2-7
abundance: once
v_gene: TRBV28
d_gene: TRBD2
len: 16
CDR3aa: CASSLAPTSVRNEQYF
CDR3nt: TGTGCCAGCAGTTTAGCCCCGACTAGCGTACGGAACGAGCAGTACTTC

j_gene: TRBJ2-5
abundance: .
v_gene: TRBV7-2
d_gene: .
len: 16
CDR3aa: CASSLEADGGQETQYF
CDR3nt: TGTGCCAGCAGCTTAGAGGCGGACGGTGGGCAAGAGACCCAGTACTTC

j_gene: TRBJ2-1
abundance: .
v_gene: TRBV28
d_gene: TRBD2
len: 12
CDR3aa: CASNLLANEQFF
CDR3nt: TGTGCCAGCAACCTACTAGCGAATGAGCAGTTCTTC

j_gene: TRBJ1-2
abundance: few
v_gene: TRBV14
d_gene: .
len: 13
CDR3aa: CASSPVGVRGYTF
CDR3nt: TGTGCCAGCAGCCCGGTGGGGGTCCGGGGCTACACCTTC

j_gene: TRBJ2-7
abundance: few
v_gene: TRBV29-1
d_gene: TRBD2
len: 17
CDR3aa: CSVTTSGRAASIYEQYF
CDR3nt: TGCAGCGTTACGACTAGCGGGAGGGCGGCCTCTATCTACGAGCAGTACTTC

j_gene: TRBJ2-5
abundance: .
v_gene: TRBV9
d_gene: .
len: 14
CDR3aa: CAGGPSRAQETQYF
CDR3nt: TGTGCCGGCGGCCCCAGTAGGGCCCAAGAGACCCAGTACTTC

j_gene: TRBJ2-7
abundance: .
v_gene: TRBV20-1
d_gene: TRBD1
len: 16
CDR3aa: CSASDLPGQGGYEQYF
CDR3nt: TGCAGTGCTAGTGATTTACCGGGACAGGGTGGTTACGAGCAGTACTTC

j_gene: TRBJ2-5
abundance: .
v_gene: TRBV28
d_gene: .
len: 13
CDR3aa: CASSHSGQETQYF
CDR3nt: TGTGCCAGCAGCCACTCGGGGCAAGAGACCCAGTACTTC

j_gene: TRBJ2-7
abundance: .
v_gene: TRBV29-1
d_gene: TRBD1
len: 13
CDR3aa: CSVSGTGTHEQYF
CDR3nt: TGCAGCGTCTCCGGGACAGGGACCCACGAGCAGTACTTC

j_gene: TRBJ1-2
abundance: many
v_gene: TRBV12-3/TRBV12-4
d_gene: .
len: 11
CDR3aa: CASSSGDGYTF
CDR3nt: TGTGCCAGCAGTTCAGGGGATGGCTACACCTTC

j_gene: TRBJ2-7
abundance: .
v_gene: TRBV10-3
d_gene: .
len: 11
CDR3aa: CAISGGEEQYF
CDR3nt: TGTGCCATCAGTGGGGGTGAGGAGCAGTACTTC

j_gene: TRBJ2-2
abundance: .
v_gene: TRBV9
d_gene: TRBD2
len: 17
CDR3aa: CASSVLAGTTNTGELFF
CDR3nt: TGTGCCAGCAGCGTACTAGCGGGAACCACGAACACCGGGGAGCTGTTTTTT

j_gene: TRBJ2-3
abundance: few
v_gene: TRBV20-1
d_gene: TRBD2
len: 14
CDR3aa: CSALTSGSWDTQYF
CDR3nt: TGCAGTGCTTTGACTAGCGGGTCATGGGATACGCAGTATTTT

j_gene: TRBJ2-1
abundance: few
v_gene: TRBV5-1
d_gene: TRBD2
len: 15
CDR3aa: CASSLGASGYNEQFF
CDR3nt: TGCGCCAGCAGTCTGGGGGCTAGCGGGTACAATGAGCAGTTCTTC

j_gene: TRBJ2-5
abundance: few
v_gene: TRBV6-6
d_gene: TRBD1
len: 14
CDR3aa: CASSDRQGKETQYF
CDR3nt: TGTGCCAGCAGTGACCGACAGGGGAAAGAGACCCAGTACTTC

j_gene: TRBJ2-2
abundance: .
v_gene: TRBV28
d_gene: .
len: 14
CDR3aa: CASFPGANTGELFF
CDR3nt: TGTGCCAGCTTCCCGGGGGCGAACACCGGGGAGCTGTTTTTT

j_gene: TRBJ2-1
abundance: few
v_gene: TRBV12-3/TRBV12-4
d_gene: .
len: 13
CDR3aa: CASSLAGAVEQFF
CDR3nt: TGTGCCAGCAGTTTAGCGGGGGCCGTTGAGCAGTTCTTC

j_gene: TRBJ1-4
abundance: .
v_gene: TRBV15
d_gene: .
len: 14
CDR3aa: CATSSGQVGEKLFF
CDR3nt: TGTGCCACCAGCAGCGGCCAGGTTGGGGAAAAACTGTTTTTT

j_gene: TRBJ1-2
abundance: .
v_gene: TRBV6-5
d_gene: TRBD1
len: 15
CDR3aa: CASSKRGQVNYGYTF
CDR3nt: TGTGCCAGCAGCAAACGGGGACAGGTTAACTATGGCTACACCTTC

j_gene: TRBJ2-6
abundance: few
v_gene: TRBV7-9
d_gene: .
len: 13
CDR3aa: CASDGSGANVLTF
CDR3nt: TGTGCCAGCGACGGCTCTGGGGCCAACGTCCTGACTTTC

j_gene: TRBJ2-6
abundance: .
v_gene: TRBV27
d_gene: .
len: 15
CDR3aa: CASSLEGFRANVLTF
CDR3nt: TGTGCCAGCAGTTTGGAAGGGTTCAGGGCCAACGTCCTGACTTTC

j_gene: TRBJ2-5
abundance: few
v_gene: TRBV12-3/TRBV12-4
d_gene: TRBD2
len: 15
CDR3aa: CASSYVAGPRETQYF
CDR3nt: TGTGCCAGCAGCTACGTAGCGGGACCTAGGGAGACCCAGTACTTC

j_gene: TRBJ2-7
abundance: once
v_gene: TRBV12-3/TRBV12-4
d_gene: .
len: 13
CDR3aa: CTSSLRASYEQYF
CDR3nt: TGTACCAGCAGTTTACGGGCCTCCTACGAGCAGTACTTC

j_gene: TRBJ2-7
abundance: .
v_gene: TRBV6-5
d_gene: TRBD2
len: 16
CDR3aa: CASSISSGRAFSEQYF
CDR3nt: TGTGCCAGCAGCATATCTAGCGGGAGGGCCTTTAGCGAGCAGTACTTC

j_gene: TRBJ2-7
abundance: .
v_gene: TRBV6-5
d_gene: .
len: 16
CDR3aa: CASSPTPPGHIYEQYF
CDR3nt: TGTGCCAGCAGTCCGACCCCACCGGGACACATTTACGAGCAGTACTTC

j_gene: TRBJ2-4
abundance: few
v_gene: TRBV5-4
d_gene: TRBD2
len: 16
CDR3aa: CASSLGGLAGYNEQYF
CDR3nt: TGTGCCAGCAGCTTGGGGGGGCTAGCGGGATACAATGAGCAGTACTTC

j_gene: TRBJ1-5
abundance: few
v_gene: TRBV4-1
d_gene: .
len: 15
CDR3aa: CASSQERFTNQPQHF
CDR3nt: TGCGCCAGCAGCCAAGAAAGGTTTACCAATCAGCCCCAGCATTTT

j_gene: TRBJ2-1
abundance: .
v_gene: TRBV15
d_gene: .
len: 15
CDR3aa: CATSRDASSYNEQFF
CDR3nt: TGTGCCACCAGCAGGGACGCGAGCTCCTACAATGAGCAGTTCTTC

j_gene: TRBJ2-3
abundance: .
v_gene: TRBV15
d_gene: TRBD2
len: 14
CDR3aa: CATWASGSTDAQYF
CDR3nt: TGTGCCACCTGGGCTAGCGGGAGTACAGATGCGCAGTATTTT

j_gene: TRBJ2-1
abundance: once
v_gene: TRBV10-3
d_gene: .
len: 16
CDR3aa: CAISVAPSVGQNEQFF
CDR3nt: TGTGCCATCAGTGTCGCCCCTAGCGTTGGACAGAATGAGCAGTTCTTC

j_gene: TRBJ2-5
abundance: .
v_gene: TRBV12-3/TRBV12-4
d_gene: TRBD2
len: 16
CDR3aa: CASSPGAGGPMETQYF
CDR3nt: TGTGCCAGCAGTCCCGGGGCGGGAGGGCCGATGGAGACCCAGTACTTC

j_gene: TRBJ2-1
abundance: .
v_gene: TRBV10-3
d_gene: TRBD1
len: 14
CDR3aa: CAISETRDSGEQFF
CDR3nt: TGTGCCATCAGTGAAACCCGGGACAGCGGTGAGCAGTTCTTC

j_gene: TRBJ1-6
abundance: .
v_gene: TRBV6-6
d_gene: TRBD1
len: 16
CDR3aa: CASRPTGVMDNSPLHF
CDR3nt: TGTGCCAGCAGACCGACAGGGGTAATGGATAATTCACCCCTCCACTTT

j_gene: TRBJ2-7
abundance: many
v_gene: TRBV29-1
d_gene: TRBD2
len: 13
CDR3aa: CSAMASGSYEQYF
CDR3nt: TGCAGCGCCATGGCTAGCGGGAGCTACGAGCAGTACTTC

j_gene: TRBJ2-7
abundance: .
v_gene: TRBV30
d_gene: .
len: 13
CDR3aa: CAWSLGSDDEQYF
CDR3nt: TGTGCCTGGAGCTTAGGGAGTGACGACGAGCAGTACTTC

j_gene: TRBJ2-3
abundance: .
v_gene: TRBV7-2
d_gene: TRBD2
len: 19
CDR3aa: CASSLTAGTRREGTDTQYF
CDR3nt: TGTGCCAGCAGCTTAACAGCAGGGACCCGGCGGGAGGGCACAGATACGCAGTATTTT

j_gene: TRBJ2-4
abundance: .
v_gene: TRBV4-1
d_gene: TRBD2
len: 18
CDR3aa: CASSQPTSGGPAKNIQYF
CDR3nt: TGCGCCAGCAGCCAACCGACTAGCGGGGGACCAGCCAAAAACATTCAGTACTTC

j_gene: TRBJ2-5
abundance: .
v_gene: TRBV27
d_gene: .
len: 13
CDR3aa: CAGAGLSGETQYF
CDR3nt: TGTGCCGGCGCAGGGCTCTCCGGGGAGACCCAGTACTTC

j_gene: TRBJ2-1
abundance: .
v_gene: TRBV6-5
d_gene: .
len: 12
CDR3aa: CASSSGGWEQFF
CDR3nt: TGTGCCAGCAGTTCGGGTGGCTGGGAGCAGTTCTTC

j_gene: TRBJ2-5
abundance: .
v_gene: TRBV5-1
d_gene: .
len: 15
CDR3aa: CASSFGSRSLETQYF
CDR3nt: TGCGCCAGCAGCTTCGGGTCCAGATCCCTAGAGACCCAGTACTTC